The 20 T cell receptor beta chains reported below all come from one sample, sequenced in a study of shared clonotypes between healthy human individuals. Method: immunoSEQ multiplex PCR; TCRdb's copy keeps in-frame clones and lacks some. The sample yields fewer than 600,000 clones, around 79% seen once. The sequenced sample was PBMCs. The receptors stem from a woman aged 40 to 50 in good health. Some clones in this sample may be carry-over from other donors' samples.

The chain carries TRBV19 and TRBJ2-2; 9 nucleotides agree with TRBD2. The trim removed 7 bases at V and 4 bases at J, leaving 4 bases unmatched. The CDR3 loop spans 14 amino acids. Per the germline V gene, CDR1 is LNHDA and CDR2 is SQIVND (reference sequence). The CDR3 sequence is CASTAGGGTGELFF. As DNA, the CDR3 is TGTGCCAGTACTGCGGGAGGGGGCACCGGGGAGCTGTTTTTT.

J is TRBJ2-7 and V is TRBV11-3; the D is unclear. Germline CDR1 SGHNT, CDR2 YENEEA. This CDR3 contains 12 residues. Trimming took 5 bases from V and 2 from J, leaving 7 bases between them. The CDR3 sequence is CASSILPYEQYF. The CDR3 nucleotides are TGTGCCAGCAGCATCCTACCCTACGAGCAGTACTTC.

V is TRBV28 and J is TRBJ2-7; TRBD1 agrees at 10 bases. The germline V gene encodes CDR1 MDHEN and CDR2 SYDVKM. The CDR3 is 16 amino acids. Trimming cost V 4 bases and J 3 bases; bases outside gene matches: 9. CDR3 protein: CASSSGTGAAVYEQYF. As DNA, the CDR3 is TGTGCCAGCAGTTCCGGGACAGGGGCGGCAGTCTACGAGCAGTACTTC.

The chain links TRBV6-6 to TRBJ2-5; 9 bases map to TRBD2. CDR3 size: 16 residues. Germline V CDR1 and CDR2: MNHNY, SVGAGI (reference sequence). Losses at the gene ends were 2 bases for V and 0 bases for J; bases not matched to a gene: 4. The CDR3 spells CASSYRSSGDQETQYF. CDR3 DNA sequence: TGTGCCAGCAGTTACCGGTCTAGCGGGGACCAAGAGACCCAGTACTTC.

This clone was counted only a few times. This rearrangement joins TRBV7-9 to TRBJ2-3; 7 positions agree with TRBD1. The germline V gene has CDR1 SEHNR and CDR2 FQNEAQ (reference sequence). This CDR3 has 16 amino acids. The CDR3 spells CAWSRGPSYVTDTQYF. CDR3 bases: TGTGCTTGGTCGAGGGGGCCCTCTTACGTCACAGATACGCAGTATTTT.

In DNA form, the CDR3 reads TGTGCCAGCAGTCCATGGACTAGCGGGAGAGATACGCAGTATTTT. Translating it yields CASSPWTSGRDTQYF. This chain uses TRBV27 with TRBJ2-3; 13 bases are shared with TRBD2. This CDR3 region has 15 residues. CDR1 is MNHEY, CDR2 SMNVEV, per germline (reference sequence). The V segment lost 5 bases and the J segment 5 bases; nucleotides outside the gene matches: 4.

The chain is built from TRBV7-9 and TRBJ2-5; 7 bases map to TRBD2. The J segment lost 1 base and the V segment lost 2 bases, leaving 7 bases of the junction unmatched. CDR3 size: 16 residues. Per germline, CDR1 SEHNR and CDR2 FQNEAQ (reference sequence). The DNA of the CDR3 is TGTGCCAGCAGCTTATACTCTGGCGGGGGCCAAGAGACCCAGTACTTC. It yields the protein CASSLYSGGGQETQYF.

The chain recombines TRBV15 with TRBJ1-1, with D hard to call. Germline CDR1 reads LNHNV; CDR2 reads YYDKDF (reference sequence). V was shortened by 0 bases and J by 4 bases, with 9 bases between the two germline ends. The CDR3 runs 14 residues. CDR3 residues: CATSRDLSSTEAFF. The CDR3 region has the DNA TGTGCCACCAGCAGAGATCTTAGTAGCACTGAAGCTTTCTTT.

The chain recombines TRBV9 with TRBJ2-5; D is perhaps TRBD2 (6 bases). The CDR3 sequence is 17 residues long. V lost 0 bases to trimming and J lost 0 bases, with 15 bases between them. Germline V gives CDR1 SGDLS, CDR2 YYNGEE. The CDR3 loop is CASSVAGVVRNQETQYF. The CDR3 DNA follows: TGTGCCAGCAGCGTAGCGGGAGTGGTTCGGAACCAAGAGACCCAGTACTTC. Filled out from reference TRBV9 and TRBJ2-5, the complete variable domain reads DSGVTQTPKHLITATGQRVTLRCSPRSGDLSVYWYQQSLDQGLQFLIQYYNGEERAKGNILERFSAQQFPDLHSELNLSSLELGDSALYFCASSVAGVVRNQETQYFGPGTRLLVL.

The chain recombines TRBV4-1 with TRBJ2-6; tentative D call: TRBD2 (6 bases). Germline assignment: CDR1 MGHRA and CDR2 YSYEKL. This CDR3 spans 17 amino acids. With 1 base removed from V and 4 bases from J, the gap between germline ends came to 14 bases. CDR3 amino acids: CASSQGRGAGGANVLTF. The CDR3 DNA is TGCGCCAGCAGCCAAGGGAGGGGCGCCGGGGGGGCCAACGTCCTGACTTTC.

Notes on this clone: A far larger clone is a single base away, which makes a read error likely. Other DNA sequences in this specimen translate into the identical CDR3. The chain combines TRBV29-1 with TRBJ2-2; 8 bases are shared with TRBD2. The V segment lost 4 bases and the J segment 6 bases; nucleotides outside the gene matches: 13. CDR1 and CDR2 (germline): SQVTM, ANQGSEA. The CDR3 is 16 amino acids. Here the CDR3 DNA reads TGCAGCGTTGGGGCCAGCGGGAGCCTCTTGTCCGGGGAGCTGTTTTTT. Protein sequence: CSVGASGSLLSGELFF.

This CDR3 reads CASSISGLALYEQYF. The CDR3 bases are TGTGCCAGTAGTATTAGCGGACTAGCACTCTACGAGCAGTACTTC. This rearrangement joins TRBV19 to TRBJ2-7; 8 nucleotides line up with TRBD2. Germline trimming cut 3 bases from V and 3 bases from J; bases unmatched to any gene: 7. The CDR3 totals 15 residues. Germline V gives CDR1 LNHDA, CDR2 SQIVND (reference sequence).

This clone turned up a few times. The rearrangement links TRBV5-6 to TRBJ2-7, with D possibly called TRBD1 or TRBD2 (5 bases each). The CDR3 totals 17 residues. Between the trimmed V and J ends, which lost 0 bases and 2 bases, there was a span of 18 bases. Germline CDR1 is SGHDT and CDR2 is YYEEEE. CDR3: CASSLGFYGQGPYEQYF. CDR3 DNA sequence: TGTGCCAGCAGCTTGGGCTTCTATGGGCAGGGACCCTACGAGCAGTACTTC.

The chain uses TRBV6-1 and TRBJ2-7; TRBD2 matches 10 bases. The CDR3 has 15 residues. Germline-derived CDR1 and CDR2 are MNHNS and SASEGT. The ends lost 7 bases at V and 5 bases at J; junction bases unmatched: 11. The CDR3 nucleotides read TGTGCCAGCACCGACCAGGCTAGCGGGAGCGACGAGCAGTACTTC. Translating gives CASTDQASGSDEQYF.

This clone has just a few counts. The J gene is TRBJ2-7, the V gene TRBV21-1; the tabulated D call, TRBD1, remains unverified against the DNA. TRBV21-1 is a pseudogene segment. The CDR3 consists of 17 residues. The CDR3 DNA reads as TGTGCCAGCAGCAGTGAGGATTCCGGGACAGTCTCCTACGAGCAGTACTTC. This codes for CASSSEDSGTVSYEQYF.

This clone has a handful of counts. CDR3 amino acids: CASSATVNQPQHF. For the CDR3, the DNA is TGTGCCAGCAGCGCGACGGTCAATCAGCCCCAGCATTTT. This chain uses TRBV5-5 with TRBJ1-5; D gene uncertain. Germline-derived CDR1 and CDR2 are SGHKS and YYEKEE (reference sequence). Trimming pared 4 bases from V and 3 bases from J, leaving 8 bases between. This CDR3 is 13 amino acids long.

J is TRBJ1-1 and V is TRBV6-4; D is undetermined. Germline CDR1 is MRHNA and CDR2 is SNTAGT. The CDR3 has 13 residues. The V gene lost 2 bases and the J gene lost 3 bases, with 7 bases spanning the gap. CDR3 amino acids: CASSDGDYTEAFF. The CDR3 DNA follows: TGTGCCAGCAGTGACGGGGATTACACTGAAGCTTTCTTT.

The chain recombines TRBV25-1 with TRBJ2-1; D is ambiguous. The V and J ends lost 4 bases and 3 bases respectively, with 4 bases between them. The CDR3 contains 12 residues. CDR1 and CDR2 (germline): MGHDK, SYGVNS. The CDR3 DNA sequence: TGTGCCAGCAGTGTTTACTACAATGAGCAGTTCTTC. This sequence encodes CASSVYYNEQFF.

The J gene is TRBJ2-4, the V gene TRBV4-3; 9 bases map to TRBD2. Germline CDR1 and CDR2: LGHNA and YSLEER. V lost 0 bases and J lost 7; bases outside the gene matches: 7. CDR3 length: 16 amino acids. CDR3 nucleotides: TGCGCCAGCAGCCAAGATGGGGCGGGAGGGAAGAACATTCAGTACTTC. It specifies CASSQDGAGGKNIQYF.

The chain is built from TRBV5-1 and TRBJ1-1, with 8 bases matching TRBD1. CDR1 and CDR2 (germline): SGHRS, YFSETQ. V was clipped by 3 bases and J by 1 base; unmatched bases: 2. The CDR3 is made up of 14 amino acids. As DNA, the CDR3 is TGCGCCAGCAGCTGGGACAGGTCGAACACTGAAGCTTTCTTT. This translates into CASSWDRSNTEAFF. The whole variable domain, filled in from reference TRBV5-1 and TRBJ1-1, reads KAGVTQTPRYLIKTRGQQVTLSCSPISGHRSVSWYQQTPGQGLQFLFEYFSETQRNKGNFPGRFSGRQFSNSRSEMNVSTLELGDSALYLCASSWDRSNTEAFFGQGTRLTVV.